This T cell receptor beta chain emerged from a study of shared clonotypes between healthy human individuals. In the case of this clone: What it recognizes is unknown.

The assay ran at deep level. TCRdb's copy holds only in-frame clones and misses some; the assay was immunoSEQ multiplex PCR. Of 2.3 million or so clones in the sample, 93% were seen once. The germline CDR1 and CDR2 sequences are MDHEN and SYDVKM. V was pared by 5 bases and J by 5 bases, with 6 bases of the junction left unmatched. The length of the CDR3 is 14 residues. The study, taken as a whole, reports: Non-shared clonotypes showed lower generation probabilities than clonotypes common to all four donors.

Input material: naive CD4+ T cells from PBMCs. Indicated subset: CD45RA+ positively selected. The origin of this receptor is a man aged 18 to 30 in good health. Some clones in this sample may be carry-over from other donors' samples. The rearrangement uses TRBV28 and TRBJ2-5; 9 bases match TRBD1. CDR3 bases: TGTGCCAGCAGTCCGGGACAGGGATTGGAGACCCAGTACTTC. Protein sequence: CASSPGQGLETQYF.